Each of the 9 T cell receptor beta chains below was sequenced from the same sample in a study of response to subunit inactivated influenza vaccine. One entry per CDR3 protein, called by TCRdb with MiXCR from the RT-PCR reads. Of some 540,000 distinct CDR3 sequences listed, around 25% were seen once; the top ten hold approximately 3%. The same sample was also studied in work on T cells expressing NK-cell markers. That source notes: With UMIs, 5'RACE template switching was used to make TCR beta cDNA.

Source: CD4+ T cells sorted from PBMCs, taken about 11 days after vaccination. Source of these receptors: a man aged 45-65 years who received an inactivated influenza vaccine.

The V call is TRBV5-1, the J call TRBJ1-1, with a weak D call TRBD1 (5 bases). Per the germline V gene, CDR1 is SGHRS and CDR2 is YFSETQ. The CDR3 contains 13 residues. Trimming removed 4 bases from V and 8 bases from J, with 15 bases in between. CDR3 residues: CASSVGTEKEAFF. CDR3 DNA: TGCGCCAGCAGCGTCGGGACGGAGAAAGAAGCTTTCTTT.

This clonotype came up a few times. The chain employs TRBV12-3 or TRBV12-4 and TRBJ1-1; D perhaps matches TRBD1 (5 bases). The CDR3 runs 14 residues. With 10 bases removed from V and 0 bases from J, the gap between germline ends came to 15 bases. Here the CDR3 DNA reads TGTGCCACCATTCAATGGGGGTTGAACACTGAAGCTTTCTTT. It codes for CATIQWGLNTEAFF.

The CDR3 protein is CASSQDTAGSGGYTF. The CDR3 nucleotides are TGTGCCAGCAGCCAAGATACGGCAGGGAGTGGTGGCTACACCTTC. V is TRBV3-1 and J is TRBJ1-2; TRBD1 is a possible D gene (5 bases). The CDR3 loop spans 15 amino acids. Trimming cost V 0 bases and J 7 bases, with 15 bases left between them. The germline gives CDR1 LGHDT, CDR2 YNNKEL (reference sequence). The whole variable domain, filled in from reference TRBV3-1 and TRBJ1-2, reads DTAVSQTPKYLVTQMGNDKSIKCEQNLGHDTMYWYKQDSKKFLKIMFSYNNKELIINETVPNRFSPKSPDKAHLNLHINSLELGDSAVYFCASSQDTAGSGGYTFGSGTRLTVV.

There are a few counts of this clonotype. This rearrangement joins TRBV10-3 to TRBJ2-5; D not certain. CDR3 length equals 11 residues. Germline loops: CDR1 ENHRY, CDR2 SYGVKD. Trimming left V 3 bases short and J 4 bases short, with 3 bases between. Written as DNA, the CDR3 is TGTGCCATCAGTGATGTAGAGACCCAGTACTTC. This encodes CAISDVETQYF.

This clonotype was observed a handful of times. The chain has TRBV24-1 and TRBJ2-3; perhaps TRBD2 as D (6 bases). V shed 3 bases and J shed 2 bases, with 11 bases lying between them. The CDR3 is 15 amino acids. From germline, CDR1 is KGHDR and CDR2 SFDVKD. CDR3 protein: CATSDHGSPTDTQYF. The CDR3 DNA is TGTGCCACCAGTGATCACGGGAGTCCCACAGATACGCAGTATTTT.

A few counts support this clonotype. The chain employs TRBV29-1 and TRBJ2-7, with 9 bases identical to TRBD1. There are 12 residues in the CDR3. Trimming removed 5 bases from V and 2 bases from J; junction bases left unmatched: 1. Germline CDR1 and CDR2: SQVTM and ANQGSEA. CDR3 residues: CSVRQGAYEQYF. The DNA for the CDR3 is TGCAGCGTTCGACAGGGGGCCTACGAGCAGTACTTC.

The CDR3 DNA reads as TGCAGTGCGAGACTAGCGGGAGTTTTGGATACGCAGTATTTT. Encoded protein: CSARLAGVLDTQYF. The chain carries TRBV20-1 and TRBJ2-3; 12 bases fit TRBD2. Germline CDR1 reads DFQATT; CDR2 reads SNEGSKA (reference sequence). V lost 6 bases, J lost 6 bases, and 7 bases stayed unmatched. There are 14 residues in the CDR3.

In its sample, this clonotype was seen a few times. The chain employs TRBV20-1 and TRBJ2-3; D may be TRBD2 (6 bases). Germline V gene data show CDR1 as DFQATT and CDR2 as SNEGSKA (reference sequence). V shed 0 bases and J shed 5 bases, with 12 bases lying between them. The CDR3 totals 14 residues. DNA for the CDR3: TGCAGTGCTAGAGAAGGCCGGGGAGGAGATACGCAGTATTTT. This encodes CSAREGRGGDTQYF.

The CDR3, as DNA: TGTGCCACCAGTGATCCGGGGACTTACCCCTACGAGCAGTACTTC. This sequence encodes CATSDPGTYPYEQYF. The chain joins TRBV24-1 to TRBJ2-7; tentative D call: TRBD2 (6 bases). V was clipped by 3 bases and J by 2 bases, with 13 bases between them. Germline V gene sequence: CDR1 KGHDR, CDR2 SFDVKD. The CDR3 runs 15 residues.